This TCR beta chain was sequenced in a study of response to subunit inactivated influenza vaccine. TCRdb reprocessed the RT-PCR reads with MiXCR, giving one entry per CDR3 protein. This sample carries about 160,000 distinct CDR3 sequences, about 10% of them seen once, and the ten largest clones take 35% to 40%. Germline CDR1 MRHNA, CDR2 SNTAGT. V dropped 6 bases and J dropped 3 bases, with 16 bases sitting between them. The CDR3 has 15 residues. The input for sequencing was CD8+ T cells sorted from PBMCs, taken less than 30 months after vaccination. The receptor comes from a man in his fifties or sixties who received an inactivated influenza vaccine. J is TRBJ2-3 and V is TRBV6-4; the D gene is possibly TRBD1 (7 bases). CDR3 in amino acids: CASSESRGATDTQYF. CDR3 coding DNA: TGTGCCAGCAGCGAATCCAGGGGGGCTACAGATACGCAGTATTTT.